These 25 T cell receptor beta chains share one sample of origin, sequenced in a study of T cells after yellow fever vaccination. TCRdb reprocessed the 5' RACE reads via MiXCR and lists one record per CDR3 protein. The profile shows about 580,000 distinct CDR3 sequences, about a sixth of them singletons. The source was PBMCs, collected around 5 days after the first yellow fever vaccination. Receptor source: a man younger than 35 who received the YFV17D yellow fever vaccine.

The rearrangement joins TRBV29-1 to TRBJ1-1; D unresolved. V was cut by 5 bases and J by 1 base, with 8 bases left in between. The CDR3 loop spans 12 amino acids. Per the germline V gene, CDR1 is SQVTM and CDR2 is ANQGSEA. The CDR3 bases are TGCAGCGTTTGCCTGCCGAACACTGAAGCTTTCTTT. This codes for CSVCLPNTEAFF.

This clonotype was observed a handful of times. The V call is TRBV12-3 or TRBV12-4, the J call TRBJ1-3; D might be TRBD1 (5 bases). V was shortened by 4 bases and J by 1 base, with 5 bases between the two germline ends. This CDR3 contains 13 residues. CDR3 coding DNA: TGTGCCAGCAGTTCAGGGTCTGGAAACACCATATATTTT. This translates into CASSSGSGNTIYF.

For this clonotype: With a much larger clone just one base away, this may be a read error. The CDR3 loop reads CPSSQRGQGKFHEQYF. The DNA of the CDR3 is TGTCCCAGCAGCCAGCGCGGACAGGGCAAGTTCCACGAGCAGTACTTC. The rearrangement joins TRBV7-9 to TRBJ2-7, with 8 nucleotides matching TRBD1. Germline V gene lookup returns CDR1 SEHNR and CDR2 FQNEAQ (reference sequence). CDR3 size: 16 residues. Looking up the rest from reference TRBV7-9 and TRBJ2-7 gives the full variable domain: DTGVSQNPRHKITKRGQNVTFRCDPISEHNRLYWYRQTLGQGPEFLTYFQNEAQLEKSRLLSDRFSAERPKGSFSTLEIQRTEQGDSAMYLCPSSQRGQGKFHEQYFGPGTRLTVT.

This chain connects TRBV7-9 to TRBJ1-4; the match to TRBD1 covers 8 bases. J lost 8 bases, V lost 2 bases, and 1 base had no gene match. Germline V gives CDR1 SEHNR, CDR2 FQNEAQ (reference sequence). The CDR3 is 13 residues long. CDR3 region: CASSLQGAEKLFF. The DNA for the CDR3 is TGTGCCAGCAGCTTACAGGGGGCGGAAAAACTGTTTTTT.

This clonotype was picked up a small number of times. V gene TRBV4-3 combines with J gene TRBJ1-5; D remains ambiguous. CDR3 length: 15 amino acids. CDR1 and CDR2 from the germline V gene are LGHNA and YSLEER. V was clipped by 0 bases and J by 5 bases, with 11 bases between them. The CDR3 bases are TGCGCCAGCAGCCAAGAATTGAGACCTGATCAGCCCCAGCATTTT. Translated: CASSQELRPDQPQHF.

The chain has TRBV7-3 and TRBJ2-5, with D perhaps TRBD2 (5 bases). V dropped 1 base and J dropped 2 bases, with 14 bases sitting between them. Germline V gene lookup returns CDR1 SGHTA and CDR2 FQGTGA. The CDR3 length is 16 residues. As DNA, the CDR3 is TGTGCCAGCAGCTTAAATGGGCAGGAGGCGCAAGAGACCCAGTACTTC. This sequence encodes CASSLNGQEAQETQYF.

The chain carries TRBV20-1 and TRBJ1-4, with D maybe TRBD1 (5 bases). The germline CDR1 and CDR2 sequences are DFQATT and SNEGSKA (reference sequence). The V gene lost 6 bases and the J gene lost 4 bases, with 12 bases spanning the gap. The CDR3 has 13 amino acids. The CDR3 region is CSAGRQINEKLFF. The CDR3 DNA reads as TGCAGTGCGGGGCGACAGATTAATGAAAAACTGTTTTTT.

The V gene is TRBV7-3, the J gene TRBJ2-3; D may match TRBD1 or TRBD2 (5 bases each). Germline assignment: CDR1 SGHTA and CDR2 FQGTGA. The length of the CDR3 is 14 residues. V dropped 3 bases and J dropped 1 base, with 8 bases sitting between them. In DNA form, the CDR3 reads TGTGCCAGCAGCTTGAAGGGACGCACAGATACGCAGTATTTT. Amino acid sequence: CASSLKGRTDTQYF.

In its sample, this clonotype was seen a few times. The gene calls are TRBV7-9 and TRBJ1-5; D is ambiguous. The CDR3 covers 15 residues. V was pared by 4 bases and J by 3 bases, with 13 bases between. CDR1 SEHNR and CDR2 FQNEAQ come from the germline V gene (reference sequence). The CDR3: CASSSPLSPNQPQHF. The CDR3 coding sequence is TGTGCCAGCAGCTCGCCGCTGTCCCCCAATCAGCCCCAGCATTTT.

CDR3 DNA sequence: TGTGCCAGTAGGACGAGGGGGTCGAACACTGAAGCTTTCTTT. Translating it yields CASRTRGSNTEAFF. The J gene is TRBJ1-1, the V gene TRBV19, with D possibly TRBD1 on 6 matching bases. V was trimmed by 6 bases and J by 1 base, leaving 12 bases between them. Germline assignment: CDR1 LNHDA and CDR2 SQIVND (reference sequence). CDR3 length: 14 amino acids.

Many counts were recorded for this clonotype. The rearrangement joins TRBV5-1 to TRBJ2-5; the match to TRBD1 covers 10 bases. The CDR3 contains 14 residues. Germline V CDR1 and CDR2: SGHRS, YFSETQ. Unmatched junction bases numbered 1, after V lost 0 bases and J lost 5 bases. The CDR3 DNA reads TGCGCCAGCAGCTTGGCGGGACAGGGGGAGACCCAGTACTTC. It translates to CASSLAGQGETQYF.

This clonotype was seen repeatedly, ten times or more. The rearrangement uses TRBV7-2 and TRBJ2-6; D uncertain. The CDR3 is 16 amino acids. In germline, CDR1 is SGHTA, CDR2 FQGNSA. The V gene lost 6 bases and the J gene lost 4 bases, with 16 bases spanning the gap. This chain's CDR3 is CASRGYLGNGANVLTF. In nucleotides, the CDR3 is TGTGCCAGCAGAGGGTATCTAGGGAACGGGGCCAACGTCCTGACTTTC.

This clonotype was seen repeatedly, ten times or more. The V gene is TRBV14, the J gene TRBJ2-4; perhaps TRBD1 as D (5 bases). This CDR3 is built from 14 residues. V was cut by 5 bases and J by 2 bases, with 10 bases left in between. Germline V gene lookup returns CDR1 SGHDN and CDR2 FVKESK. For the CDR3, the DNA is TGTGCCAGCAGCTCGCAGGGTACCAAAAACATTCAGTACTTC. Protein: CASSSQGTKNIQYF.

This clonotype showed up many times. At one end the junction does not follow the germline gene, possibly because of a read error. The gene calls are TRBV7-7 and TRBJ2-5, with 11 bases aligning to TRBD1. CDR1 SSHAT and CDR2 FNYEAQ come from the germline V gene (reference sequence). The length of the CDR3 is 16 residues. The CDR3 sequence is CASSLAGQGAGETQYF. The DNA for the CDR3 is TGTGCTAGCAGCTTAGCAGGACAGGGGGCCGGAGAGACCCAGTACTTC. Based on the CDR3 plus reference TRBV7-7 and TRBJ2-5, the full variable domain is GAGVSQSPRYKVTKRGQDVTLRCDPISSHATLYWYQQALGQGPEFLTYFNYEAQPDKSGLPSDRFSAERPEGSISTLTIQRTEQRDSAMYRCASSLAGQGAGETQYFGPGTRLLVL.

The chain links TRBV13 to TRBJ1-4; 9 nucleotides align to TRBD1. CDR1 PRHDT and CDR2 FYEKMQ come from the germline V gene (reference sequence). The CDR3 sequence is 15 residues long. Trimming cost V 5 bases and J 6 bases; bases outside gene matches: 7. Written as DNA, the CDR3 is TGTGCCAGCAGCGCGGACCGGGACAGGGATGAAAAACTGTTTTTT. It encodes CASSADRDRDEKLFF.

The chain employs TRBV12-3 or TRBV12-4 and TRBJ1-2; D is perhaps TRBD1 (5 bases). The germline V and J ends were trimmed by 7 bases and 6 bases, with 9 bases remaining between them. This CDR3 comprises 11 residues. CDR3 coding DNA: TGTGCCAGCACCCCGGGGGATGGCTACACCTTC. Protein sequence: CASTPGDGYTF.

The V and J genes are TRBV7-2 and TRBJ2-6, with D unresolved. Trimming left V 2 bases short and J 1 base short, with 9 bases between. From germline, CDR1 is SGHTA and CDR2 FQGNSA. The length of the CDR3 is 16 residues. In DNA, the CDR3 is TGTGCCAGCAGCTTAATGTCAACTTCTGGGGCCAACGTCCTGACTTTC. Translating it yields CASSLMSTSGANVLTF.

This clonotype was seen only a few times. The CDR3 here is CASSLNGAGTGELFF. DNA of the CDR3: TGTGCCAGCAGTCTCAATGGCGCGGGCACCGGGGAGCTGTTTTTT. The rearrangement uses TRBV12-3 or TRBV12-4 and TRBJ2-2; maybe TRBD2 (5 bases). The V and J ends lost 5 bases and 4 bases respectively, with 14 bases between them. The CDR3 consists of 15 residues.

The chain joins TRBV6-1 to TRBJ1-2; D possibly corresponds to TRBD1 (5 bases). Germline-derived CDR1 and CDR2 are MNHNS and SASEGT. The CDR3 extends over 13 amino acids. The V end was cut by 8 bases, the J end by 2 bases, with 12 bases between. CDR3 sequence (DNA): TGTGCCAGCTGCTTTGAGGGGAACTATGGCTACACCTTC. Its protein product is CASCFEGNYGYTF.

The CDR3 DNA is TGTGCCAGCACCCTTTTAGGGGAGCTGTTTTTT. Amino acid sequence: CASTLLGELFF. The genes are TRBV7-9 and TRBJ2-2; D remains ambiguous. The ends were cut back, 7 bases at V and 8 bases at J, with 8 bases in the middle. This CDR3 contains 11 residues. CDR1 is SEHNR and CDR2 is FQNEAQ in the germline V gene (reference sequence).

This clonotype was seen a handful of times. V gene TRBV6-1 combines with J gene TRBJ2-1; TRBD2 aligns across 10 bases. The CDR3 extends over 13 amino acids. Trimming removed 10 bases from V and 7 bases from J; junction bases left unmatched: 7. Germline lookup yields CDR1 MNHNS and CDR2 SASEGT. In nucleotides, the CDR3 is TGTGCCAACCAACTAGCGGGGCAAAATGAGCAGTTCTTC. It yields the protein CANQLAGQNEQFF.

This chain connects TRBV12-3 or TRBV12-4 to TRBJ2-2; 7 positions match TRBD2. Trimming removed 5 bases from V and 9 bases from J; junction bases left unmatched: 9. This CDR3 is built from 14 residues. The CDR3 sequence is CASSITSVVRELFF. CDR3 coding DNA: TGTGCCAGCAGTATTACTAGCGTTGTGAGGGAGCTGTTTTTT.

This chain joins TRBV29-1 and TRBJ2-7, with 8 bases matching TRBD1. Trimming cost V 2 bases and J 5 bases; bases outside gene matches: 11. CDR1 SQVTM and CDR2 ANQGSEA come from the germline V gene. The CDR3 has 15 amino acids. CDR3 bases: TGCAGCGTTGAAACGGCAGAAACAGGGGGAAACGAGCAGTACTTC. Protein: CSVETAETGGNEQYF.

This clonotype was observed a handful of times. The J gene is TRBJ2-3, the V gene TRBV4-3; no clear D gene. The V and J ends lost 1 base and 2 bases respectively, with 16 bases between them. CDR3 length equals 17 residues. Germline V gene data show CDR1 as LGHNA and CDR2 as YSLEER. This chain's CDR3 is CASSQGRLGRLTDTQYF. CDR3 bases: TGCGCCAGCAGCCAAGGGCGTCTAGGACGGCTCACAGATACGCAGTATTTT.

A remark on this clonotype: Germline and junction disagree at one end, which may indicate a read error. The CDR3 coding sequence is TGTGCCAGCAGCTTCGCATCAACAGGGGCCCCAGGTTGG. Its protein is CASSFASTGAPGW. This chain links TRBV11-2 with TRBJ1-1; 7 nucleotides line up with TRBD1. CDR3 length: 13 residues. Germline-derived CDR1 and CDR2 are SGHAT and FQNNGV. The full variable domain, with the rest looked up from reference TRBV11-2 and TRBJ1-1, is EAGVAQSPRYKIIEKRQSVAFWCNPISGHATLYWYQQILGQGPKLLIQFQNNGVVDDSQLPKDRFSAERLKGVDSTLKIQPAKLEDSAVYLCASSFASTGAPGWGQGTRLTVV.